One sample yielded the 27 T cell receptor beta chains listed below, sequenced in a study of T cell responses to AZD1222 COVID-19 vaccine (dated by TCRdb to 2020 to 2023). The method behind the library was the immunoSEQ multiplex PCR assay. Held by TCRdb, this immuneACCESS table contains in-frame sequences only and omits some clones. Under half of the omission traces to an unresolved V gene where checked; the cause of the rest is unknown. Across this sample there are some 92,000 clones, with around 90% seen only once. Clones ranked in the top ten supply approximately 8.3% of the sample. The sample's time point label is to be understood as: baseline before first vaccination. This specimen consisted of peripheral blood, obtained on day 0 of AZD1222 vaccination. Every receptor here comes from an adult in good health.

The rearrangement uses TRBV6-4 and TRBJ2-7; 11 bases line up with TRBD1. From germline, CDR1 is MRHNA and CDR2 SNTAGT. V lost 4 bases to trimming and J lost 2 bases; unmatched junction nucleotides: 7. The CDR3 runs to 16 residues. CDR3 in amino acids: CASSAPGQGVAYEQYF. CDR3 bases: TGTGCCAGCAGTGCTCCGGGACAGGGGGTCGCCTACGAGCAGTACTTC.

The chain joins TRBV5-1 to TRBJ1-2, with D unresolved. Germline-derived CDR1 and CDR2 are SGHRS and YFSETQ. Trimming took off 7 bases at V and 1 base at J, with 11 bases between the two ends. This CDR3 has 13 residues. DNA of the CDR3: TGCGCCAGCCGATTTGGGAGTAACTATGGCTACACCTTC. Its translation: CASRFGSNYGYTF.

V gene TRBV5-3 combines with J gene TRBJ1-5; TRBD1 is a possible D gene (6 bases). TRBV5-3 is noted as an ORF with a role that remains uncertain. Trimming pared 4 bases from V and 2 bases from J, leaving 19 bases between. The CDR3 extends over 17 amino acids. For the CDR3, the DNA is TGTGCCAGAAGCAAGGCCCCCCAGGGGAATGGCAATCAGCCCCAGCATTTT. This translates into CARSKAPQGNGNQPQHF.

This rearrangement joins TRBV6-5 to TRBJ2-1; a weak D match, TRBD1 (5 bases). V was clipped by 2 bases and J by 6 bases, with 8 bases between them. Germline V CDR1 and CDR2: MNHEY, SVGAGI. The CDR3 contains 13 residues. This CDR3 reads CASSYGATNEQFF. The CDR3 nucleotides read TGTGCCAGCAGTTACGGGGCCACCAATGAGCAGTTCTTC.

The V call is TRBV2, the J call TRBJ1-4, with 8 bases fitting TRBD1. The V gene's germline CDR1 is SNHLY and CDR2 FYNNEI. Losses at the gene ends were 9 bases for V and 0 bases for J; bases not matched to a gene: 9. This CDR3 is 16 amino acids long. The CDR3 loop is CARSGDRGPTNEKLFF. In DNA form, the CDR3 reads TGTGCCAGAAGCGGTGACAGGGGCCCAACTAATGAAAAACTGTTTTTT.

V and J are TRBV4-2 and TRBJ1-1; no definite D call. Trimming cost V 0 bases and J 1 base, with 9 bases left between them. The length of the CDR3 is 15 residues. Germline V gives CDR1 LGHNA, CDR2 YNFKEQ. DNA for the CDR3: TGTGCCAGCAGCCAAGATTTAGCAGGGAACACTGAAGCTTTCTTT. It translates to CASSQDLAGNTEAFF.

This sequence joins TRBV15 and TRBJ2-5; 7 bases match TRBD1. CDR1 LNHNV and CDR2 YYDKDF come from the germline V gene (reference sequence). The trim removed 3 bases at V and 5 bases at J, leaving 15 bases unmatched. This CDR3 is 17 amino acids long. The CDR3 DNA reads TGTGCCACCAGCAGCCCACAGGGGCCGTTCGTGTTGGAGACCCAGTACTTC. This encodes CATSSPQGPFVLETQYF.

The V gene is TRBV5-8, the J gene TRBJ1-5, with 11 nucleotides matching TRBD1. V lost 5 bases to trimming and J lost 7 bases; unmatched junction nucleotides: 8. CDR3 length: 15 amino acids. The germline V gene encodes CDR1 SGHTS and CDR2 YDEGEE. CDR3 nucleotide sequence: TGTGCCAGCAGTTTTTGGACAGGGGGCCAACAGCCCCAGCATTTT. Its translation: CASSFWTGGQQPQHF.

The V gene is TRBV10-3, the J gene TRBJ1-2, with D tentatively TRBD1 (5 bases). Trimming removed 4 bases from V and 0 bases from J, with 9 bases in between. This CDR3 region has 14 residues. The V gene's germline CDR1 is ENHRY and CDR2 SYGVKD. The CDR3 DNA follows: TGTGCCATCAGTGGGGGCAGCCCTAACTATGGCTACACCTTC. Amino acid sequence: CAISGGSPNYGYTF.

The chain couples TRBV6-6 to TRBJ2-7, with D uncertain. The CDR3 is 13 residues long. Germline V gene sequence: CDR1 MNHNY, CDR2 SVGAGI (reference sequence). Trimming took off 0 bases at V and 8 bases at J, with 11 bases between the two ends. The CDR3 DNA reads as TGTGCCAGCAGTTACTCGAGGCGACCGCAGCAGTACTTC. As protein: CASSYSRRPQQYF.

The chain carries TRBV12-3 or TRBV12-4 and TRBJ1-2; D call uncertain. Trimming stripped 5 bases from V and 4 bases from J, with 11 bases between. The CDR3 loop spans 13 amino acids. CDR3 nucleotides: TGTGCCAGCAGTCCCTCGGGAGCCTATGGCTACACCTTC. Its protein product is CASSPSGAYGYTF.

V is TRBV27 and J is TRBJ2-1; 8 nucleotides agree with TRBD1. The CDR3 is made up of 14 amino acids. V lost 5 bases and J lost 5; bases outside the gene matches: 5. Germline V gives CDR1 MNHEY, CDR2 SMNVEV (reference sequence). The CDR3 nucleotides read TGTGCCAGCAGTCCGGGACAGGCTAACAATGAGCAGTTCTTC. Translated: CASSPGQANNEQFF.

The rearrangement joins TRBV5-4 to TRBJ2-2, with D possibly matching TRBD2 (5 bases). The V end lost 0 bases, the J end lost 4 bases, and 7 bases lay between the germline ends. The CDR3 consists of 14 residues. Looked up from germline, CDR1 is SGHNT and CDR2 is YYREEE (reference sequence). CDR3 loop: CASSLEAGTGELFF. The CDR3 DNA reads TGTGCCAGCAGCTTGGAGGCGGGCACCGGGGAGCTGTTTTTT.

V and J are TRBV9 and TRBJ1-2; no definite D call. The CDR3 length is 16 residues. Germline CDR1 is SGDLS and CDR2 is YYNGEE. The ends were cut back, 2 bases at V and 8 bases at J, with 22 bases in the middle. CDR3 region: CASSVDPGPRQEGYTF. The CDR3 DNA reads as TGTGCCAGCAGCGTCGACCCCGGACCGAGGCAGGAGGGCTACACCTTC.

CDR3 amino acids: CASSYIAEAFF. In nucleotides, the CDR3 is TGTGCCAGCAGTTACATAGCTGAAGCTTTCTTT. V gene TRBV6-2 or TRBV6-3 combines with J gene TRBJ1-1; D is ambiguous. The V and J ends lost 2 bases and 6 bases respectively, with 4 bases between them. Germline CDR1 and CDR2: MNHEY and SVGEGT. This CDR3 is built from 11 residues.

This clone has a handful of counts. CDR3 sequence reads: CAISGAGGTEGTEAFF. Written as DNA, the CDR3 is TGTGCCATCAGTGGGGCAGGCGGGACGGAAGGGACTGAAGCTTTCTTT. The rearrangement links TRBV10-3 to TRBJ1-1; weak D call: TRBD1 (5 bases). V was trimmed by 4 bases and J by 5 bases, leaving 20 bases between them. Germline-derived CDR1 and CDR2 are ENHRY and SYGVKD. The CDR3 totals 16 residues.

The chain is built from TRBV4-2 and TRBJ2-3; maybe TRBD1 (6 bases). The length of the CDR3 is 15 residues. Between the trimmed V and J ends, which lost 1 base and 3 bases, there was a span of 11 bases. In germline, CDR1 is LGHNA, CDR2 YNFKEQ. The CDR3 nucleotides are TGTGCCAGCAGCCAAGCAGGGGCATTGACAGATACGCAGTATTTT. It specifies CASSQAGALTDTQYF.

This chain joins TRBV9 and TRBJ2-5, with 9 nucleotides matching TRBD2. V shed 8 bases, J shed 2 bases, and the junction held 4 bases outside the gene matches. Germline CDR1 SGDLS, CDR2 YYNGEE. The CDR3 has 13 amino acids. Here the CDR3 reads CASAAGGQETQYF. CDR3 in DNA: TGTGCCAGTGCAGCGGGGGGACAAGAGACCCAGTACTTC.

The chain uses TRBV7-8 and TRBJ1-2; D is unresolved. The CDR3 totals 13 residues. V was trimmed by 3 bases and J by 6 bases, leaving 11 bases between them. CDR1 SGHVS and CDR2 FQNEAQ come from the germline V gene. This CDR3 reads CASSFGQANGYTF. CDR3 nucleotides: TGTGCCAGCAGCTTCGGTCAGGCAAATGGCTACACCTTC.

Concerning this clone itself: A read error may produce the germline difference seen at one junction end. This chain connects TRBV5-1 to TRBJ1-2; tentatively, D is TRBD1 (5 bases). The CDR3 is 8 amino acids. Germline values: CDR1 SGHRS, CDR2 YFSETQ. This CDR3 reads CASPPRGF. CDR3 bases: TGCGCCAGCCCTCCACGGGGGTTC.

CDR3 coding DNA: TGTGCCAGTAACATGGACAGGGGGCAGGGTACGCAGTATTTT. Amino acid sequence: CASNMDRGQGTQYF. This chain joins TRBV19 and TRBJ2-3; TRBD1 matches 11 bases. V gave up 7 bases and J gave up 8 bases; unmatched junction bases: 8. CDR1 LNHDA and CDR2 SQIVND come from the germline V gene (reference sequence). The CDR3 consists of 14 residues.

The chain couples TRBV6-6 to TRBJ1-1; TRBD1 matches 7 bases. CDR1 and CDR2 (germline): MNHNY, SVGAGI (reference sequence). This CDR3 contains 14 residues. Losses at the gene ends were 5 bases for V and 3 bases for J; bases not matched to a gene: 6. CDR3 in amino acids: CASSARGADTEAFF. The CDR3 region has the DNA TGTGCCAGCAGTGCCAGGGGGGCAGACACTGAAGCTTTCTTT.

The rearrangement links TRBV18 to TRBJ1-3; possibly TRBD1 for D (5 bases). V lost 4 bases and J 0 bases, leaving 10 bases between the germline ends. The CDR3 totals 15 residues. Germline CDR1 and CDR2: KGHSH and LQKENI. The DNA for the CDR3 is TGTGCCAGCTCACAGAGGGGACCCTCTGGAAACACCATATATTTT. Translation gives CASSQRGPSGNTIYF.

The chain is built from TRBV4-1 and TRBJ1-5; D not certain. Looked up from germline, CDR1 is MGHRA and CDR2 is YSYEKL. The CDR3 totals 17 residues. Trimming shortened V by 2 bases and J by 2 bases, and 16 bases separated the two germline ends. The CDR3 DNA reads as TGCGCCAGCAGCCAACCCCAGGCCGGCGGGGGCAATCAGCCCCAGCATTTT. Its translation: CASSQPQAGGGNQPQHF.

The rearrangement links TRBV5-1 to TRBJ1-3, with D possibly matching TRBD1 (6 bases). The V gene's germline CDR1 is SGHRS and CDR2 YFSETQ. CDR3 length: 16 amino acids. Trimming stripped 4 bases from V and 0 bases from J, with 14 bases between. CDR3 coding DNA: TGCGCCAGCAGCCCGGAGGTGGGGGCCTCTGGAAACACCATATATTTT. This codes for CASSPEVGASGNTIYF.

As DNA, the CDR3 is TGTGCCAGCAGTACCGATTCACCCCTCCACTTT. It specifies CASSTDSPLHF. This chain connects TRBV7-8 to TRBJ1-6; no clear D gene. Germline V gene lookup returns CDR1 SGHVS and CDR2 FQNEAQ. The CDR3 runs to 11 residues. V gave up 6 bases and J gave up 8 bases, with 5 bases separating them.

This chain uses TRBV4-1 with TRBJ2-2; 12 positions match TRBD2. The V and J ends lost 1 base and 1 base, in that order; junction bases with no gene match: 4. Germline CDR1 MGHRA, CDR2 YSYEKL. The CDR3 sequence is 18 residues long. In DNA form, the CDR3 reads TGCGCCAGCAGCCAAGGGGCTAGCGGGAGGGAGAACACCGGGGAGCTGTTTTTT. It is translated as CASSQGASGRENTGELFF.